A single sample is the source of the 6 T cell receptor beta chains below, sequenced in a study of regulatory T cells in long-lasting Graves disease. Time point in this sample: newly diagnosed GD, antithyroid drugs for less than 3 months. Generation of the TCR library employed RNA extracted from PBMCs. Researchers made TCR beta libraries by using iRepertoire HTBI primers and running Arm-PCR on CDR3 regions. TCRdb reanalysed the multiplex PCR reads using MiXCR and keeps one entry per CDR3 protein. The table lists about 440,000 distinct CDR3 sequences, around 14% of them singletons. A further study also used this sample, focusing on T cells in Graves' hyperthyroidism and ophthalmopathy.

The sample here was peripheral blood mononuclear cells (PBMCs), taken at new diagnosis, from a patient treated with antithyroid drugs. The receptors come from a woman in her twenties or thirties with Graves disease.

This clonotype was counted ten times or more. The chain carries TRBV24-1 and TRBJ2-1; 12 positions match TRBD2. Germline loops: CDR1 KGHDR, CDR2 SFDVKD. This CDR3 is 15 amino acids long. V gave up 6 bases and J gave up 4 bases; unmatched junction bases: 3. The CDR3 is CATSQTSGRYNEQFF. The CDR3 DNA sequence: TGTGCCACCAGTCAGACTAGCGGGAGATACAATGAGCAGTTCTTC.

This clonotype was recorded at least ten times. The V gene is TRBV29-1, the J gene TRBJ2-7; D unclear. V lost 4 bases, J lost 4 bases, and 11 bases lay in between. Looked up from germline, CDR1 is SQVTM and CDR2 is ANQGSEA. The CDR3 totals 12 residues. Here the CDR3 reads CSVGASEYEQYF. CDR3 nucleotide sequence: TGCAGCGTTGGCGCGTCTGAATACGAGCAGTACTTC.

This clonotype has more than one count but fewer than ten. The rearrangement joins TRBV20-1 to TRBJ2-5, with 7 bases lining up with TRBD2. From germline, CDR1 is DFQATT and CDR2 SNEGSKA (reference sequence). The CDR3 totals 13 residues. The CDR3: CRTGLEGKETQYF. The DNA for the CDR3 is TGCAGAACAGGACTAGAAGGGAAGGAGACCCAGTACTTC.

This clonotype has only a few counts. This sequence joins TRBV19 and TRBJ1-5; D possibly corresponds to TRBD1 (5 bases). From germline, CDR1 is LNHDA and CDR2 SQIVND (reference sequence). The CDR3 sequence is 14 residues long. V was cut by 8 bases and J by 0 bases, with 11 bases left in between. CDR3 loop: CASGREYSNQPQHF. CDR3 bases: TGTGCCAGTGGCAGGGAATATAGCAATCAGCCCCAGCATTTT.

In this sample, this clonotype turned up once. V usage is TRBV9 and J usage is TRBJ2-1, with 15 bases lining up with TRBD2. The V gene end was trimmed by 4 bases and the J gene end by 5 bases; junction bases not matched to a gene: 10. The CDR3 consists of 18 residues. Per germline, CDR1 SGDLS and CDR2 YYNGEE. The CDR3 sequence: CASSSGTSGRRPHNEQFF. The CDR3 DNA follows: TGTGCCAGCAGCTCAGGGACTAGCGGGAGGAGGCCCCACAATGAGCAGTTCTTC.

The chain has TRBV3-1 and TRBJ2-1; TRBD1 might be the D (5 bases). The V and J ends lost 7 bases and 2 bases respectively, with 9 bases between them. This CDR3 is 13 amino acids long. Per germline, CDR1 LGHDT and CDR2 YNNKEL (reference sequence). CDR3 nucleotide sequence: TGTGCCAGCAAAGGCAGGGCCTACAATGAGCAGTTCTTC. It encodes CASKGRAYNEQFF.